This passage covers 32 T cell receptor beta chains from one sample sequenced in a study of blood T cell repertoires in COVID-19. Here immunoSEQ multiplex PCR was the method, and the copy in TCRdb shows in-frame clones only, minus some. The repertoire includes about 65,000 clones, about 82% of them detected once, and roughly two fifths sits in the top ten. The specimen sequenced was peripheral blood. Receptors originate from a human donor in a cohort sampled during active COVID-19.

V gene TRBV4-3 combines with J gene TRBJ2-7; a possible D gene is TRBD2 (6 bases). V was cut by 1 base and J by 7 bases, with 14 bases left in between. The germline V gene encodes CDR1 LGHNA and CDR2 YSLEER. The CDR3 consists of 14 residues. The CDR3 nucleotides read TGCGCCAGCAGCCAAGCGGACTGGGGAGGTGAGCAGTACTTC. Translated, it gives CASSQADWGGEQYF.

Comments on this clone: At one end, the junction sequence differs from germline, possibly due to a read error. This chain links TRBV28 with TRBJ1-4; D might be TRBD1 (5 bases). The CDR3 is made up of 16 amino acids. The germline gives CDR1 MDHEN, CDR2 SYDVKM. CDR3 coding DNA: TGTGCCAGCACTTTATCACCGGGGCCCGGGGGGATGGAACTGTTTTTT. It yields the protein CASTLSPGPGGMELFF.

The J gene is TRBJ1-1, the V gene TRBV19; D ambiguous. Per the germline V gene, CDR1 is LNHDA and CDR2 is SQIVND (reference sequence). The CDR3 contains 14 residues. The V gene lost 6 bases and the J gene lost 3 bases, with 14 bases spanning the gap. DNA of the CDR3: TGTGCCAGTAGGGTTCAGGTTAGTGACACTGAAGCTTTCTTT. This sequence encodes CASRVQVSDTEAFF.

The V gene is TRBV4-3, the J gene TRBJ2-5; TRBD2 agrees at 8 bases. CDR1 is LGHNA, CDR2 YSLEER, per germline. CDR3 length equals 15 residues. V trimming: 4 bases; J trimming: 5 bases; junction bases outside the gene matches: 9. The CDR3 region has the DNA TGCGCCAGCAGCCCCGGCAGTGGCGGGGGGGAGACCCAGTACTTC. Protein: CASSPGSGGGETQYF.

The rearrangement joins TRBV2 to TRBJ2-2; D possibly corresponds to TRBD1 (6 bases). Germline loops: CDR1 SNHLY, CDR2 FYNNEI. With 6 bases removed from V and 7 bases from J, the gap between germline ends came to 12 bases. This CDR3 has 13 amino acids. CDR3 region: CASRATGLGELFF. For the CDR3, the DNA is TGTGCCAGCAGAGCGACAGGCCTCGGGGAGCTGTTTTTT.

The chain is built from TRBV15 and TRBJ2-1, with a possible D match to TRBD1 (5 bases). V gave up 3 bases and J gave up 5 bases, with 20 bases separating them. The CDR3 sequence is 17 residues long. Per the germline V gene, CDR1 is LNHNV and CDR2 is YYDKDF (reference sequence). The CDR3 region is CATSSNDSPFRDNEQFF. The CDR3 DNA follows: TGTGCCACCAGCAGCAATGACAGTCCTTTTAGGGACAATGAGCAGTTCTTC. Full variable domain (remainder filled in from reference TRBV15 and TRBJ2-1): DAMVIQNPRYQVTQFGKPVTLSCSQTLNHNVMYWYQQKSSQAPKLLFHYYDKDFNNEADTPDNFQSRRPNTSFCFLDIRSPGLGDTAMYLCATSSNDSPFRDNEQFFGPGTRLTVL.

The rearrangement uses TRBV28 and TRBJ2-7; no clear D gene. CDR3 size: 11 residues. With 7 bases removed from V and 7 bases from J, the gap between germline ends came to 11 bases. In germline, CDR1 is MDHEN, CDR2 SYDVKM. The CDR3 DNA is TGTGCCAGCACCCCCGGTATAGAGCAGTACTTC. Translation gives CASTPGIEQYF. Full variable domain (remainder filled in from reference TRBV28 and TRBJ2-7): DVKVTQSSRYLVKRTGEKVFLECVQDMDHENMFWYRQDPGLGLRLIYFSYDVKMKEKGDIPEGYSVSREKKERFSLILESASTNQTSMYLCASTPGIEQYFGPGTRLTVT.

The V and J genes are TRBV18 and TRBJ2-1; TRBD1 aligns across 8 bases. The V and J ends lost 3 bases and 4 bases, in that order; junction bases with no gene match: 5. The CDR3 has 15 residues. Germline CDR1 is KGHSH and CDR2 is LQKENI. CDR3: CASSPRQGSYNEQFF. The CDR3 coding sequence is TGTGCCAGCTCACCGCGACAGGGGTCGTACAATGAGCAGTTCTTC. The entire variable domain, with the rest obtained from reference TRBV18 and TRBJ2-1, is as follows: NAGVMQNPRHLVRRRGQEARLRCSPMKGHSHVYWYRQLPEEGLKFMVYLQKENIIDESGMPKERFSAEFPKEGPSILRIQQVVRGDSAAYFCASSPRQGSYNEQFFGPGTRLTVL.

Only one count was recorded for this clone. V is TRBV7-6 and J is TRBJ1-6; tentative D call: TRBD1 (5 bases). Germline values: CDR1 SGHVS, CDR2 FNYEAQ. The V end lost 4 bases, the J end lost 7 bases, and 17 bases lay between the germline ends. The CDR3 consists of 16 residues. Here the CDR3 reads CASSSEIGRVNSPLHF. CDR3 nucleotides: TGTGCCAGCAGCTCGGAGATAGGCAGGGTGAATTCACCCCTCCACTTT.

This clone was found once. V and J are TRBV11-3 and TRBJ2-3, with TRBD1 matching 12 bases. V was pared by 6 bases and J by 5 bases, with 6 bases of the junction left unmatched. The length of the CDR3 is 15 residues. The germline CDR1 and CDR2 sequences are SGHNT and YENEEA. CDR3 nucleotides: TGTGCCAGCAGTTCCGGGACAGGGGGCTTAGATACGCAGTATTTT. Protein product: CASSSGTGGLDTQYF.

The J gene is TRBJ2-3, the V gene TRBV11-2, with D uncertain. Per germline, CDR1 SGHAT and CDR2 FQNNGV. The CDR3 sequence is 13 residues long. The V end lost 3 bases, the J end lost 4 bases, and 8 bases lay between the germline ends. The chain's CDR3 is CASSFSPPDTQYF. The CDR3 DNA sequence: TGTGCCAGCAGCTTCTCTCCCCCAGATACGCAGTATTTT. The full variable domain, its missing parts supplied by reference TRBV11-2 and TRBJ2-3, is EAGVAQSPRYKIIEKRQSVAFWCNPISGHATLYWYQQILGQGPKLLIQFQNNGVVDDSQLPKDRFSAERLKGVDSTLKIQPAKLEDSAVYLCASSFSPPDTQYFGPGTRLTVL.

This chain uses TRBV11-2 with TRBJ2-3; a possible D gene is TRBD2 (5 bases). V lost 5 bases and J 2 bases, leaving 11 bases between the germline ends. Germline loops: CDR1 SGHAT, CDR2 FQNNGV. This CDR3 has 14 residues. CDR3 DNA: TGTGCCAGCAGCGATCAGGACTTCACAGATACGCAGTATTTT. This codes for CASSDQDFTDTQYF.

CDR3 in DNA: TGTGCCAGCTCACCCAAAGGGGGCGCAGCCAACGTCCTGACTTTC. It yields the protein CASSPKGGAANVLTF. J is TRBJ2-6 and V is TRBV18, with TRBD1 matching 7 bases. The CDR3 extends over 15 amino acids. Germline values: CDR1 KGHSH, CDR2 LQKENI. V shed 3 bases, J shed 7 bases, and the junction held 6 bases outside the gene matches.

This chain connects TRBV28 to TRBJ1-1; D is unresolved. This CDR3 region has 14 residues. Per germline, CDR1 MDHEN and CDR2 SYDVKM. V was cut by 4 bases and J by 8 bases, with 17 bases left in between. CDR3 sequence (DNA): TGTGCCAGCAGTTCCTACGGACTAATAGGGGAAGCTTTCTTT. Protein sequence: CASSSYGLIGEAFF.

The chain uses TRBV2 and TRBJ2-5, with TRBD2 matching 11 bases. Trimming cost V 6 bases and J 2 bases; bases outside gene matches: 8. CDR3 length: 16 residues. Germline CDR1 is SNHLY and CDR2 is FYNNEI. The chain's CDR3 is CASSNRGTSGQETQYF. CDR3 nucleotide sequence: TGTGCCAGCAGCAACCGGGGGACTAGCGGACAAGAGACCCAGTACTTC.

V is TRBV7-2 and J is TRBJ1-1; D remains ambiguous. Germline loops: CDR1 SGHTA, CDR2 FQGNSA. Deletions cut 5 bases from V and 1 base from J, with 11 bases between. This CDR3 comprises 14 residues. The CDR3 is CASSPGQWNTEAFF. The DNA for the CDR3 is TGTGCCAGCAGCCCTGGGCAATGGAACACTGAAGCTTTCTTT.

The genes are TRBV6-5 and TRBJ1-1; D perhaps matches TRBD1 (6 bases). Trimming pared 5 bases from V and 5 bases from J, leaving 12 bases between. Germline V gene lookup returns CDR1 MNHEY and CDR2 SVGAGI. This CDR3 is built from 13 residues. For the CDR3, the DNA is TGTGCCAGCAGTCGAATAGGGGGTACTGAAGCTTTCTTT. This sequence encodes CASSRIGGTEAFF.

The genes are TRBV7-8 and TRBJ2-3; D call uncertain. Germline loops: CDR1 SGHVS, CDR2 FQNEAQ. V lost 0 bases and J lost 5, with 9 bases in between. CDR3 length: 14 residues. The CDR3 loop reads CASSLATAGDTQYF. The DNA for the CDR3 is TGTGCCAGCAGCTTAGCAACAGCCGGAGATACGCAGTATTTT. Complete variable domain (other parts from reference TRBV7-8 and TRBJ2-3): GAGVSQSPRYKVAKRGQDVALRCDPISGHVSLFWYQQALGQGPEFLTYFQNEAQLDKSGLPSDRFFAERPEGSVSTLKIQRTQQEDSAVYLCASSLATAGDTQYFGPGTRLTVL.

The genes are TRBV4-1 and TRBJ2-7; D may be TRBD2 (6 bases). The CDR3 is 13 residues long. Germline V gene lookup returns CDR1 MGHRA and CDR2 YSYEKL. The V end lost 3 bases, the J end lost 3 bases, and 9 bases lay between the germline ends. CDR3 amino acids: CASSHPGLYEQYF. CDR3 nucleotides: TGCGCCAGCAGCCATCCGGGACTCTACGAGCAGTACTTC.

This chain uses TRBV19 with TRBJ1-2; D unresolved. Trimming pared 9 bases from V and 8 bases from J, leaving 13 bases between. Per germline, CDR1 LNHDA and CDR2 SQIVND (reference sequence). This CDR3 is 11 amino acids long. CDR3 sequence reads: CASREWWGYTF. As DNA, the CDR3 is TGTGCCAGCCGGGAGTGGTGGGGCTACACCTTC.

This clone was seen a single time. V gene TRBV7-9 combines with J gene TRBJ2-6; 8 bases are shared with TRBD1. CDR3 length equals 15 residues. Germline trimming cut 5 bases from V and 2 bases from J; bases unmatched to any gene: 2. Germline V lookup: CDR1 SEHNR, CDR2 FQNEAQ (reference sequence). CDR3: CASSKTGAGANVLTF. The CDR3 coding sequence is TGTGCCAGCAGCAAGACAGGGGCTGGGGCCAACGTCCTGACTTTC.

V is TRBV7-6 and J is TRBJ1-6; TRBD1 might be the D (5 bases). The CDR3 is made up of 16 amino acids. The germline V gene has CDR1 SGHVS and CDR2 FNYEAQ. Deletions cut 5 bases from V and 9 bases from J, with 20 bases between. As DNA, the CDR3 is TGTGCCAGCAGCCCCTCTCGACAGTTCTTAGGTTCACCCCTCCACTTT. Protein product: CASSPSRQFLGSPLHF.

The V gene is TRBV27, the J gene TRBJ2-7; D is possibly TRBD1 (5 bases). CDR1 is MNHEY, CDR2 SMNVEV, per germline (reference sequence). V lost 2 bases and J 5 bases, leaving 13 bases between the germline ends. This CDR3 contains 14 residues. CDR3 sequence reads: CASSLGVGANEQYF. CDR3 DNA: TGTGCCAGCAGTTTAGGGGTTGGGGCCAACGAGCAGTACTTC.

The V call is TRBV12-3 or TRBV12-4, the J call TRBJ1-2, with D possibly matching TRBD1 (5 bases). There are 13 residues in the CDR3. Trimming took off 6 bases at V and 0 bases at J, with 8 bases between the two ends. CDR3 residues: CASSIQANYGYTF. CDR3 sequence (DNA): TGTGCCAGCAGCATACAGGCTAACTATGGCTACACCTTC.

The chain combines TRBV21-1 with TRBJ2-7; the table's D call of TRBD1 was not tested on the DNA. TRBV21-1 constitutes a pseudogene. This CDR3 is built from 21 residues. CDR3 residues: CASNPTKGTTVRTADSYEQYF. The CDR3, as DNA: TGTGCCAGCAACCCGACAAAGGGTACGACAGTTAGAACAGCTGATTCCTACGAGCAGTACTTC.

There are a few counts of this clone. The gene calls are TRBV7-9 and TRBJ1-1; 10 bases align to TRBD1. Germline loops: CDR1 SEHNR, CDR2 FQNEAQ (reference sequence). V lost 5 bases, J lost 5 bases, and 5 bases stayed unmatched. This CDR3 contains 14 residues. CDR3 sequence reads: CASSGQGDLTEAFF. CDR3 sequence (DNA): TGTGCCAGCAGCGGACAGGGGGATTTAACTGAAGCTTTCTTT.

The chain uses TRBV7-9 and TRBJ2-2, with 8 bases matching TRBD2. The germline V gene has CDR1 SEHNR and CDR2 FQNEAQ (reference sequence). V lost 3 bases and J lost 4; bases outside the gene matches: 4. The CDR3 extends over 15 amino acids. The CDR3 loop is CASSLGLAGTGELFF. Here the CDR3 DNA reads TGTGCCAGCAGCTTGGGCCTAGCGGGCACCGGGGAGCTGTTTTTT.

V gene TRBV5-1 combines with J gene TRBJ2-2, with 7 bases aligning to TRBD2. CDR1 is SGHRS, CDR2 YFSETQ, per germline. Trimming cost V 0 bases and J 7 bases; bases outside gene matches: 3. The CDR3 has 14 residues. The CDR3 DNA follows: TGCGCCAGCAGCTTGGGGCTAGCGGACGGGGAGCTGTTTTTT. Encoded protein: CASSLGLADGELFF.

The chain employs TRBV28 and TRBJ2-5; TRBD1 matches 8 bases. CDR1 and CDR2 (germline): MDHEN, SYDVKM. The CDR3 spans 15 residues. The junction had 10 bases not matched to a gene; V was cut back by 5 bases and J by 5 bases. The CDR3 reads CASSRGQGARETQYF. The DNA for the CDR3 is TGTGCCAGCAGTCGGGGTCAGGGGGCGCGGGAGACCCAGTACTTC.

CDR3 residues: CATSDHSGGASDTQYF. CDR3 nucleotides: TGTGCCACCAGTGATCATAGCGGGGGGGCCTCAGATACGCAGTATTTT. The chain links TRBV24-1 to TRBJ2-3, with TRBD2 identical over 11 bases. The germline gives CDR1 KGHDR, CDR2 SFDVKD. The CDR3 runs to 16 residues. The V and J ends lost 3 bases and 4 bases, in that order; junction bases with no gene match: 5.

The chain uses TRBV2 and TRBJ2-7; maybe TRBD2 (6 bases). The CDR3 runs 14 residues. Trimming pared 7 bases from V and 6 bases from J, leaving 19 bases between. Germline lookup yields CDR1 SNHLY and CDR2 FYNNEI. The CDR3 spells CASTLRDSGSEQYF. CDR3 DNA: TGTGCCAGCACCCTAAGGGACTCCGGGAGCGAGCAGTACTTC.

V usage is TRBV19 and J usage is TRBJ1-5; 8 nucleotides agree with TRBD1. The CDR3 loop spans 16 amino acids. Looked up from germline, CDR1 is LNHDA and CDR2 is SQIVND (reference sequence). The ends lost 5 bases at V and 5 bases at J; junction bases unmatched: 11. CDR3 sequence: CASSLQDRDLYQPQHF. For the CDR3, the DNA is TGTGCCAGTAGTCTTCAGGACAGGGACCTGTATCAGCCCCAGCATTTT. The whole variable domain, filled in from reference TRBV19 and TRBJ1-5, reads DGGITQSPKYLFRKEGQNVTLSCEQNLNHDAMYWYRQDPGQGLRLIYYSQIVNDFQKGDIAEGYSVSREKKESFPLTVTSAQKNPTAFYLCASSLQDRDLYQPQHFGDGTRLSIL.